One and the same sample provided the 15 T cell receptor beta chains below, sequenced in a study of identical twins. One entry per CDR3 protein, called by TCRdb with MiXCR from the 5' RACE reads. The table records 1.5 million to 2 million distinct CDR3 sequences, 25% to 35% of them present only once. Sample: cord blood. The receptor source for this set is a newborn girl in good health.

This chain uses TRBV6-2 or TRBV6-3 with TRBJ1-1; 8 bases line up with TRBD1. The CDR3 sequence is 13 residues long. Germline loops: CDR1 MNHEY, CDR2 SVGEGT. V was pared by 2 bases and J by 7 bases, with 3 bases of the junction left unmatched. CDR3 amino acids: CASSYRDRSEAFF. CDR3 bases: TGTGCCAGCAGTTACCGGGACAGGAGTGAAGCTTTCTTT.

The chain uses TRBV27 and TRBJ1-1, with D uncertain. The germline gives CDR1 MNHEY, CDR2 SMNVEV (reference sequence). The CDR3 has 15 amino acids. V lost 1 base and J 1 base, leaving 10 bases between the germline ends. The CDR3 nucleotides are TGTGCCAGCAGTTTATTTCAAGGCCAGAACACTGAAGCTTTCTTT. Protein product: CASSLFQGQNTEAFF.

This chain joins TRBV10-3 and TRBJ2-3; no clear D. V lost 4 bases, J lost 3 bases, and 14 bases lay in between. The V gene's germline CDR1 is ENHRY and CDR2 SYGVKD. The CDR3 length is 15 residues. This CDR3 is CAISGAGRLTDTQYF. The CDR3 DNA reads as TGTGCCATCAGTGGGGCCGGGCGGCTTACAGATACGCAGTATTTT.

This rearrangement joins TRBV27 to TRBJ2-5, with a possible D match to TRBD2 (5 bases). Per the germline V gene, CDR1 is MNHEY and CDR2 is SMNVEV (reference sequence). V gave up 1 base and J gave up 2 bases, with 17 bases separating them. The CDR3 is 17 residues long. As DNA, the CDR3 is TGTGCCAGCAGTTTATTCTCCCACAGAGCGGTTCAAGAGACCCAGTACTTC. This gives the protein CASSLFSHRAVQETQYF.

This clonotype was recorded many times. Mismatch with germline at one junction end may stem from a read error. The CDR3 DNA reads TGTGCCAGCAGCTTAGGGATGAACACTGAAGCTTTCTTT. Amino acids: CASSLGMNTEAFF. This chain links TRBV5-1 with TRBJ1-1; D remains ambiguous. The CDR3 is 13 residues long. Per germline, CDR1 SGHRS and CDR2 YFSETQ.

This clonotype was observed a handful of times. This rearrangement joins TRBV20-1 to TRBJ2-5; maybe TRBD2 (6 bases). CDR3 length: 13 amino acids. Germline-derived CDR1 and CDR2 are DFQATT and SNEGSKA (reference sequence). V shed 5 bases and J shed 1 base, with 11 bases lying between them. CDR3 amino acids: CSAPGLIQETQYF. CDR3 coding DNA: TGCAGTGCTCCGGGACTCATCCAAGAGACCCAGTACTTC.

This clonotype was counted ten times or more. The CDR3 loop reads CASRRTSGVNEQFF. Here the CDR3 DNA reads TGTGCCAGCAGAAGGACTAGCGGAGTTAATGAGCAGTTCTTC. The chain couples TRBV25-1 to TRBJ2-1, with 10 nucleotides matching TRBD2. The trim removed 6 bases at V and 7 bases at J, leaving 6 bases unmatched. Germline V lookup: CDR1 MGHDK, CDR2 SYGVNS. The CDR3 contains 14 residues.

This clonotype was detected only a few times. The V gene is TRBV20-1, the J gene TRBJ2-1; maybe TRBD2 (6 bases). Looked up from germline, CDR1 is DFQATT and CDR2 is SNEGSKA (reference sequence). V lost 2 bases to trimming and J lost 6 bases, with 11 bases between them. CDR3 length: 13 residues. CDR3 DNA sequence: TGCAGTGCTAGACCTAGCGTGATCAATGAGCAGTTCTTC. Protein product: CSARPSVINEQFF.

The CDR3 DNA reads TGTGCCAGCTCACCACCGCGGGGTATCTCGAACACTGAAGCTTTCTTT. Its translation is CASSPPRGISNTEAFF. This rearrangement joins TRBV18 to TRBJ1-1; D unresolved. This CDR3 is 16 amino acids long. Germline CDR1 KGHSH, CDR2 LQKENI. Trimming shortened V by 0 bases and J by 1 base, and 12 bases separated the two germline ends.

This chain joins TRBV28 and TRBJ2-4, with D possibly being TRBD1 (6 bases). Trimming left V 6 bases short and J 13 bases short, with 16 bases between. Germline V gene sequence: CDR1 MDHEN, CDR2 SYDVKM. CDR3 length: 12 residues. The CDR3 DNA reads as TGTGCCAGCAGAACCCGCAGGGGAAAGCAGTACTTC. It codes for CASRTRRGKQYF.

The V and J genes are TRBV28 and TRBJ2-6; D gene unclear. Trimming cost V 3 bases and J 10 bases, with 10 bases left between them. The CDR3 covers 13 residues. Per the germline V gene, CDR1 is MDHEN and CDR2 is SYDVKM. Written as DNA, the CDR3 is TGTGCCAGCAGTTTTGGGGTCGGGAACGTCCTGACTTTC. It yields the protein CASSFGVGNVLTF.

The CDR3 protein is CASSRSGQGTGELFF. CDR3 DNA sequence: TGTGCCAGCAGCCGGTCGGGACAGGGCACCGGGGAGCTGTTTTTT. V usage is TRBV6-6 and J usage is TRBJ2-2; 9 nucleotides agree with TRBD1. The CDR3 sequence is 15 residues long. The germline V gene encodes CDR1 MNHNY and CDR2 SVGAGI (reference sequence). The junction had 6 bases not matched to a gene; V was cut back by 6 bases and J by 4 bases.

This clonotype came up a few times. The CDR3 loop reads CATSRGPPGLYEQYF. The CDR3, as DNA: TGTGCCACCAGCAGAGGACCTCCAGGGCTGTACGAGCAGTACTTC. The chain carries TRBV15 and TRBJ2-7; D may be TRBD1 (5 bases). CDR1 and CDR2 (germline): LNHNV, YYDKDF (reference sequence). Trimming removed 1 base at V and 4 bases at J, with 14 bases between. The CDR3 totals 15 residues.

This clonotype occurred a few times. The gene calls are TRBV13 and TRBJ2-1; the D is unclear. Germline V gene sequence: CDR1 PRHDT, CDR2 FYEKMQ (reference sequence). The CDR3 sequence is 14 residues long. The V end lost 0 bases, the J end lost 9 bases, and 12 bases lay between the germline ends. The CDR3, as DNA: TGTGCCAGCAGCTTAGGTATTGGGTCCCCTGAGCAGTTCTTC. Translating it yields CASSLGIGSPEQFF.

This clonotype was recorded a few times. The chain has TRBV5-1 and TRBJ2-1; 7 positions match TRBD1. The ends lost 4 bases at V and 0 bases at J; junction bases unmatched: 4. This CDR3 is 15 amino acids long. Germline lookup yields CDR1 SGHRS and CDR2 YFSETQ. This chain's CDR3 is CASSPGQHSYNEQFF. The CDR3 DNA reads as TGCGCCAGCAGCCCGGGACAGCACTCCTACAATGAGCAGTTCTTC.